These 28 T cell receptor beta chains were all obtained from the same sample, sequenced in a study of T cell responses to AZD1222 COVID-19 vaccine. Libraries were prepared by immunoSEQ multiplex PCR; TCRdb keeps only in-frame clonotypes and omits some of them. The table shows approximately 89,000 clones, with 92% occurring only once. The sample in question was peripheral blood, obtained on day 0 of AZD1222 vaccination. These receptors all come from an adult in good health.

The chain recombines TRBV28 with TRBJ1-2; 8 positions agree with TRBD1. The trim removed 4 bases at V and 3 bases at J, leaving 10 bases unmatched. Germline-derived CDR1 and CDR2 are MDHEN and SYDVKM. CDR3 length: 16 amino acids. CDR3 amino acids: CASSSTGQGSYYGYTF. The CDR3 DNA reads TGTGCCAGCAGTTCTACCGGACAGGGAAGCTACTATGGCTACACCTTC.

V is TRBV7-9 and J is TRBJ2-2; 10 bases match TRBD1. V trimming: 5 bases; J trimming: 1 base; junction bases outside the gene matches: 4. The germline V gene encodes CDR1 SEHNR and CDR2 FQNEAQ (reference sequence). The CDR3 totals 16 residues. CDR3 DNA sequence: TGTGCCAGCAGCCACCGGACAGGGGGGAACACCGGGGAGCTGTTTTTT. This gives the protein CASSHRTGGNTGELFF.

The chain is built from TRBV6-7 and TRBJ2-3; 9 nucleotides agree with TRBD1. TRBV6-7 is designated an ORF whose function remains uncertain. The V segment lost 3 bases and the J segment 1 base; nucleotides outside the gene matches: 8. This CDR3 is 17 amino acids long. The CDR3 reads CASSYCRDREGTDTQYF. The CDR3 region has the DNA TGTGCCAGCAGTTATTGCCGGGACAGGGAAGGCACAGATACGCAGTATTTT.

This clone occurred once. The rearrangement joins TRBV4-3 to TRBJ2-7, with TRBD2 matching 11 bases. J gave up 1 base and V 0 bases, and 5 bases lay outside the gene matches. This CDR3 is 17 amino acids long. Germline lookup yields CDR1 LGHNA and CDR2 YSLEER. CDR3 DNA: TGCGCCAGCAGCCAAGATTGGGCTAGCGGGGGGTCCTACGAGCAGTACTTC. This translates into CASSQDWASGGSYEQYF.

This chain connects TRBV27 to TRBJ1-1, with no clear D. Germline V gene lookup returns CDR1 MNHEY and CDR2 SMNVEV (reference sequence). The V and J ends lost 3 bases and 3 bases respectively, with 8 bases between them. The CDR3 runs 13 residues. The chain's CDR3 is CASSFWVDTEAFF. The CDR3 DNA reads as TGTGCCAGCAGTTTTTGGGTTGACACTGAAGCTTTCTTT.

This clone was detected once. The chain couples TRBV14 to TRBJ1-1; D uncertain. Germline lookup yields CDR1 SGHDN and CDR2 FVKESK. The CDR3 spans 12 residues. Trimming shortened V by 8 bases and J by 9 bases, and 16 bases separated the two germline ends. The DNA for the CDR3 is TGTGCCAGCGGAACGGGCTCTTTGAAAGCTTTCTTT. Residues: CASGTGSLKAFF.

The CDR3 protein is CASSSTLTGMRDTEAFF. The CDR3 DNA sequence: TGTGCCAGCAGCTCCACCTTAACAGGGATGAGGGACACTGAAGCTTTCTTT. J is TRBJ1-1 and V is TRBV7-8, with TRBD1 as a possible D gene (6 bases). Trimming took 4 bases from V and 3 from J, leaving 21 bases between them. The CDR3 consists of 17 residues. The germline V gene has CDR1 SGHVS and CDR2 FQNEAQ.

This chain joins TRBV6-1 and TRBJ2-7; 13 nucleotides line up with TRBD2. The V gene end was trimmed by 7 bases and the J gene end by 3 bases; junction bases not matched to a gene: 6. The CDR3 runs to 15 residues. Germline V CDR1 and CDR2: MNHNS, SASEGT. In nucleotides, the CDR3 is TGTGCCAGCAACCCGGGACTAGCGGGATACTACGAGCAGTACTTC. Protein sequence: CASNPGLAGYYEQYF.

The count of this clone is one. The chain is built from TRBV27 and TRBJ1-3, with D unclear. V dropped 1 base and J dropped 0 bases, with 1 base sitting between them. The CDR3 extends over 13 amino acids. From germline, CDR1 is MNHEY and CDR2 SMNVEV (reference sequence). The CDR3 sequence is CASSLFSGNTIYF. The CDR3 DNA reads as TGTGCCAGCAGTTTATTCTCTGGAAACACCATATATTTT.

About this clone: A read error may produce the germline difference seen at one junction end. This sample includes further DNA sequences coding for the same CDR3. The chain recombines TRBV7-3 with TRBJ2-5; 11 bases fit TRBD2. The CDR3 runs to 16 residues. In germline, CDR1 is SGHTA, CDR2 FQGTGA. The CDR3 sequence: CASSKTSGEVVETQYF. The CDR3, as DNA: TGCGCCAGCAGCAAGACTAGCGGGGAGGTAGTAGAGACCCAGTACTTC.

The chain carries TRBV4-1 and TRBJ2-7; 11 bases fit TRBD2. The germline gives CDR1 MGHRA, CDR2 YSYEKL. J was trimmed by 5 bases and V by 4 bases; bases with no gene match: 7. The CDR3 extends over 15 amino acids. The CDR3 nucleotides read TGCGCCAGCAGCCCAACTAGCGGGAGTCGACACGAGCAGTACTTC. This gives the protein CASSPTSGSRHEQYF.

The genes are TRBV7-8 and TRBJ2-7; D is perhaps TRBD1 (5 bases). Germline V gene data show CDR1 as SGHVS and CDR2 as FQNEAQ. V was shortened by 0 bases and J by 5 bases, with 14 bases between the two germline ends. The CDR3 consists of 15 residues. This CDR3 is CASSLAQGQGHEQYF. The CDR3 nucleotides are TGTGCCAGCAGCTTAGCGCAGGGCCAAGGCCACGAGCAGTACTTC.

The V call is TRBV7-9, the J call TRBJ2-3; D may match TRBD1 or TRBD2 (6 bases each). Trimming pared 6 bases from V and 5 bases from J, leaving 15 bases between. Germline V gives CDR1 SEHNR, CDR2 FQNEAQ (reference sequence). CDR3 length: 14 amino acids. CDR3 residues: CASRTGREVDTQYF. The CDR3 DNA is TGTGCCAGCAGGACAGGAAGGGAGGTAGATACGCAGTATTTT.

The V gene is TRBV5-1, the J gene TRBJ2-7; 7 nucleotides agree with TRBD2. The V segment lost 0 bases and the J segment 2 bases; nucleotides outside the gene matches: 5. There are 15 residues in the CDR3. Germline values: CDR1 SGHRS, CDR2 YFSETQ. CDR3 sequence reads: CASSLGAGLAYEQYF. The DNA of the CDR3 is TGCGCCAGCAGCTTGGGAGCGGGACTTGCCTACGAGCAGTACTTC.

Here the CDR3 reads CASSDRDGGLKQYF. The CDR3 nucleotides are TGTGCCAGCAGTGACCGGGACGGGGGCCTAAAGCAGTACTTC. V is TRBV6-1 and J is TRBJ2-7, with D perhaps being TRBD1 or TRBD2 (6 bases each). The CDR3 contains 14 residues. The V end lost 3 bases, the J end lost 8 bases, and 17 bases lay between the germline ends. Germline values: CDR1 MNHNS, CDR2 SASEGT.

This chain connects TRBV7-2 to TRBJ2-1; the D is unclear. The CDR3 sequence is 16 residues long. The V and J ends lost 0 bases and 7 bases respectively, with 16 bases between them. Per the germline V gene, CDR1 is SGHTA and CDR2 is FQGNSA. The CDR3 region has the DNA TGTGCCAGCAGCTTAGCGCACATCTTTGGTGGGAATGAGCAGTTCTTC. As protein: CASSLAHIFGGNEQFF. The full variable domain, rest sourced from reference TRBV7-2 and TRBJ2-1, is GAGVSQSPSNKVTEKGKDVELRCDPISGHTALYWYRQSLGQGLEFLIYFQGNSAPDKSGLPSDRFSAERTGGSVSTLTIQRTQQEDSAVYLCASSLAHIFGGNEQFFGPGTRLTVL.

The CDR3 reads CASSLTGQDKNIQYF. The CDR3 DNA follows: TGCGCCAGCAGCTTGACCGGACAGGACAAAAACATTCAGTACTTC. The gene calls are TRBV5-1 and TRBJ2-4; 7 nucleotides line up with TRBD1. The length of the CDR3 is 15 residues. In germline, CDR1 is SGHRS, CDR2 YFSETQ. With V trimmed by 1 base and J by 3 bases, 4 bases remained unmatched.

The V call is TRBV6-2 or TRBV6-3, the J call TRBJ1-1; no definite D call. V lost 0 bases and J lost 0, with 8 bases in between. This CDR3 comprises 15 residues. Germline CDR1 MNHEY, CDR2 SVGEGT. The CDR3 sequence is CASSYSGSLNTEAFF. In nucleotides, the CDR3 is TGTGCCAGCAGTTACTCGGGGAGCCTGAACACTGAAGCTTTCTTT.

This chain connects TRBV27 to TRBJ2-4, with a possible D match to TRBD1 (6 bases). V lost 5 bases and J 8 bases, leaving 19 bases between the germline ends. Germline CDR1 reads MNHEY; CDR2 reads SMNVEV (reference sequence). The CDR3 is 15 residues long. The CDR3 coding sequence is TGTGCCAGCAGTGGCCGGACAGATCGATGGGACATTCAGTACTTC. Translation: CASSGRTDRWDIQYF.

The gene calls are TRBV13 and TRBJ2-1, with 8 bases aligning to TRBD1. J gave up 1 base and V 0 bases, and 8 bases lay outside the gene matches. This CDR3 spans 18 amino acids. CDR1 and CDR2 from the germline V gene are PRHDT and FYEKMQ (reference sequence). CDR3 loop: CASSLGQPGTGSYNEQFF. The CDR3 bases are TGTGCCAGCAGCTTAGGCCAACCCGGGACAGGTTCCTACAATGAGCAGTTCTTC.

Only a few counts were recorded for this clone. The chain combines TRBV27 with TRBJ1-6; perhaps TRBD1 as D (5 bases). V was cut by 5 bases and J by 6 bases, with 23 bases left in between. The germline CDR1 and CDR2 sequences are MNHEY and SMNVEV (reference sequence). The CDR3 runs 18 residues. The CDR3 sequence: CASSPGGSALPFNSPLHF. The CDR3 coding sequence is TGTGCCAGCAGTCCCGGGGGTTCGGCCCTCCCTTTTAATTCACCCCTCCACTTT.

V is TRBV29-1 and J is TRBJ2-5; a weak D match, TRBD2 (5 bases). The CDR3 runs 12 residues. V shed 3 bases and J shed 6 bases, with 11 bases lying between them. Germline V gene lookup returns CDR1 SQVTM and CDR2 ANQGSEA. The CDR3 region is CSVDSGRKTQYF. CDR3 bases: TGCAGCGTTGATTCTGGGAGAAAGACCCAGTACTTC.

V is TRBV5-1 and J is TRBJ2-5, with unresolved D. Trimming cost V 3 bases and J 1 base, with 16 bases left between them. The germline V gene has CDR1 SGHRS and CDR2 YFSETQ. This CDR3 has 16 amino acids. In DNA form, the CDR3 reads TGCGCCAGCAGCTCGAGGTACCTGTCGACCCAAGAGACCCAGTACTTC. Translating gives CASSSRYLSTQETQYF.

The chain recombines TRBV27 with TRBJ1-4, with TRBD1 identical over 9 bases. Germline V gives CDR1 MNHEY, CDR2 SMNVEV (reference sequence). Trimming removed 5 bases from V and 8 bases from J; junction bases left unmatched: 9. The CDR3 length is 15 residues. The CDR3 nucleotides are TGTGCCAGCAGTCGCCGGACAGGGGAAGTCGAAAAACTGTTTTTT. Amino acids: CASSRRTGEVEKLFF.

V gene TRBV5-5 combines with J gene TRBJ1-5; a possible D gene is TRBD1 (6 bases). Germline loops: CDR1 SGHKS, CDR2 YYEKEE (reference sequence). The V and J ends lost 4 bases and 8 bases respectively, with 22 bases between them. The CDR3 loop spans 16 amino acids. CDR3 coding DNA: TGTGCCAGCAGCCCTCAAACGGGGGCACCGGATGAGCCCCAGCATTTT. It yields the protein CASSPQTGAPDEPQHF.

The chain links TRBV7-2 to TRBJ2-7; D not resolved. The CDR3 runs 14 residues. Between the trimmed V and J ends, which lost 0 bases and 1 base, there was a span of 7 bases. Germline-derived CDR1 and CDR2 are SGHTA and FQGNSA. CDR3 nucleotide sequence: TGTGCCAGCAGCTTAGCCCACGGATCCTACGAGCAGTACTTC. Protein product: CASSLAHGSYEQYF.

The rearrangement joins TRBV27 to TRBJ2-3; 12 nucleotides align to TRBD2. Germline-derived CDR1 and CDR2 are MNHEY and SMNVEV (reference sequence). The junction had 2 bases not matched to a gene; V was cut back by 6 bases and J by 1 base. CDR3 length: 15 amino acids. The CDR3 sequence is CASSRLAGGTDTQYF. In DNA, the CDR3 is TGTGCCAGCAGCAGACTAGCGGGAGGCACAGATACGCAGTATTTT.

The chain employs TRBV28 and TRBJ2-2, with unresolved D. Per germline, CDR1 MDHEN and CDR2 SYDVKM. The CDR3 contains 12 residues. V was shortened by 8 bases and J by 7 bases, with 11 bases between the two germline ends. CDR3 bases: TGTGCCAGCTCACCCTGGGGCGGGGAGCTGTTTTTT. Residues: CASSPWGGELFF. The complete variable domain, with remaining parts taken from reference TRBV28 and TRBJ2-2, reads DVKVTQSSRYLVKRTGEKVFLECVQDMDHENMFWYRQDPGLGLRLIYFSYDVKMKEKGDIPEGYSVSREKKERFSLILESASTNQTSMYLCASSPWGGELFFGEGSRLTVL.